The clone carrying this T cell receptor (beta chain) was recorded only once. Its antigen is not identified. Documented treatment: about 20 received Ad26.COV2.S at low or high dose, single or two shots; five or six received placebo; per-sample allocation not given. Sample collection was performed on day 63 after the first vaccine or placebo injection. Produced via immunoSEQ multiplex PCR; TCRdb's table is partial and in-frame only. The table shows 350,000 to 500,000 clones, with 89% occurring only once. The data were obtained in a study of Ad26.COV2.S vaccination and SARS-CoV-2 variants. About the research overall: The authors gave Ad26.COV2.S intramuscularly, either once or twice 56 days apart. Findings of the study overall: Spike-specific TCR breadth was greater in vaccine than placebo recipients.

Germline CDR1 is LGHNA and CDR2 is YSLEER. The CDR3 extends over 16 amino acids. Trimming took off 3 bases at V and 0 bases at J, with 12 bases between the two ends. The sample consisted of peripheral blood, taken in a trial of Ad26.COV2.S vaccine versus placebo. The chain employs TRBV4-3 and TRBJ2-4; D is unclear. The receptor comes from a person aged 18-65 years who received the Ad26.COV2.S COVID-19 vaccine or a placebo. The DNA of the CDR3 is TGCGCCAGCAGCCAGGCCACGATCCTAGCCAAAAACATTCAGTACTTC. It translates to CASSQATILAKNIQYF.